These 25 T cell receptor beta chains were sequenced from one sample in a study of T cell responses to AZD1222 COVID-19 vaccine. Profiled with immunoSEQ multiplex PCR; TCRdb holds only in-frame clones, not every one. Of about 150,000 clones listed, roughly 94% were seen once; the top ten hold roughly 1.3%. Sequencing was performed on peripheral blood, taken on day 0 of AZD1222 vaccination. Source of these receptors: an adult in good health.

The V and J genes are TRBV4-2 and TRBJ1-2; D unresolved. V gave up 1 base and J gave up 0 bases, with 9 bases separating them. The CDR3 loop spans 15 amino acids. Germline CDR1 reads LGHNA; CDR2 reads YNFKEQ. The chain's CDR3 is CASSQGPDPNYGYTF. In DNA form, the CDR3 reads TGTGCCAGCAGCCAAGGCCCAGATCCTAACTATGGCTACACCTTC.

The chain joins TRBV30 to TRBJ1-2; no clear D. V was shortened by 0 bases and J by 8 bases, with 7 bases between the two germline ends. CDR1 is GTSNPN and CDR2 is SVGIG in the germline V gene (reference sequence). The CDR3 has 11 amino acids. The CDR3 reads CAWSVRIGYTF. The DNA of the CDR3 is TGTGCCTGGAGTGTTCGGATCGGCTACACCTTC.

This clone was recorded only once. The chain carries TRBV6-5 and TRBJ1-1; 9 bases align to TRBD1. The CDR3 contains 15 residues. CDR1 is MNHEY and CDR2 is SVGAGI in the germline V gene. Germline trimming cut 1 base from V and 6 bases from J; bases unmatched to any gene: 6. The CDR3 reads CASSYFPTGGSEAFF. The CDR3 bases are TGTGCCAGCAGTTACTTTCCGACAGGGGGTTCTGAAGCTTTCTTT.

The chain recombines TRBV19 with TRBJ1-2; no clear D gene. CDR1 is LNHDA and CDR2 is SQIVND in the germline V gene (reference sequence). The germline V and J ends were trimmed by 6 bases and 7 bases, with 9 bases remaining between them. This CDR3 spans 11 amino acids. The CDR3 is CASRLGGGYTF. The CDR3, as DNA: TGTGCCAGTAGATTGGGTGGTGGCTACACCTTC.

The chain recombines TRBV19 with TRBJ2-1, with D unresolved. V gave up 9 bases and J gave up 1 base, with 19 bases separating them. This CDR3 contains 16 residues. Germline V gene data show CDR1 as LNHDA and CDR2 as SQIVND (reference sequence). The DNA of the CDR3 is TGTGCCAGCTCGGTCCAACTACTGCAGTCCTACAATGAGCAGTTCTTC. Its translation is CASSVQLLQSYNEQFF.

V usage is TRBV19 and J usage is TRBJ1-3; D not certain. This CDR3 region has 14 residues. V was clipped by 5 bases and J by 2 bases, with 10 bases between them. Germline CDR1 is LNHDA and CDR2 is SQIVND (reference sequence). CDR3 sequence: CASSLLSTGNTIYF. The CDR3 bases are TGTGCCAGTAGTCTGCTTAGCACTGGAAACACCATATATTTT.

The chain uses TRBV6-4 and TRBJ2-1; 10 positions match TRBD2. Germline CDR1 reads MRHNA; CDR2 reads SNTAGT. Trimming removed 9 bases from V and 3 bases from J; junction bases left unmatched: 11. The CDR3 has 16 amino acids. The CDR3 reads CASAREGLADYNEQFF. In DNA form, the CDR3 reads TGTGCCAGTGCAAGGGAAGGACTAGCGGACTACAATGAGCAGTTCTTC.

V gene TRBV7-9 combines with J gene TRBJ1-2; no reliable D call. The CDR3 consists of 13 residues. V gave up 6 bases and J gave up 8 bases, with 16 bases separating them. Germline loops: CDR1 SEHNR, CDR2 FQNEAQ (reference sequence). CDR3 sequence: CASRGKEHGGYTF. The DNA of the CDR3 is TGTGCCAGCAGGGGCAAGGAACACGGGGGCTACACCTTC.

In this sample, this clone turned up once. V gene TRBV5-6 combines with J gene TRBJ1-6; no firm D call. The CDR3 has 13 residues. Trimming stripped 4 bases from V and 5 bases from J, with 7 bases between. The germline V gene has CDR1 SGHDT and CDR2 YYEEEE. In DNA form, the CDR3 reads TGTGCCAGCAGCCTCCAACATAATTCACCCCTCCACTTT. Amino acids: CASSLQHNSPLHF.

This chain links TRBV6-4 with TRBJ2-1, with D hard to call. CDR1 and CDR2 (germline): MRHNA, SNTAGT. The CDR3 covers 12 residues. The V end lost 0 bases, the J end lost 7 bases, and 4 bases lay between the germline ends. The CDR3 DNA reads as TGTGCCAGCAGTGACTCTAGGAATGAGCAGTTCTTC. This translates into CASSDSRNEQFF.

CDR3 DNA: TGTGCCAGCAGCATCGGGACGGCGAGCTCCTACGAGCAGTACGTC. Translated: CASSIGTASSYEQYV. The J gene is TRBJ2-7, the V gene TRBV5-4; D is perhaps TRBD1 or TRBD2 (5 bases each). Trimming left V 4 bases short and J 0 bases short, with 14 bases between. The CDR3 runs 15 residues. CDR1 is SGHNT and CDR2 is YYREEE in the germline V gene (reference sequence).

The CDR3 DNA reads as TGTGCCAGCAGGGGAACGGCGGTCCCCTATCAGCCCCAGCATTTT. This codes for CASRGTAVPYQPQHF. The rearrangement joins TRBV6-6 to TRBJ1-5, with D uncertain. Trimming took off 6 bases at V and 5 bases at J, with 17 bases between the two ends. CDR3 length equals 15 residues. Germline assignment: CDR1 MNHNY and CDR2 SVGAGI (reference sequence).

In nucleotides, the CDR3 is TGTGCCACCAGCACCCGCTTAGACGGGGAGCTGTTTTTT. Protein product: CATSTRLDGELFF. This sequence joins TRBV15 and TRBJ2-2; no clear D gene. The ends were cut back, 4 bases at V and 7 bases at J, with 10 bases in the middle. Germline V lookup: CDR1 LNHNV, CDR2 YYDKDF (reference sequence). There are 13 residues in the CDR3.

The gene calls are TRBV6-4 and TRBJ2-7; weak D call: TRBD1 (5 bases). The length of the CDR3 is 16 residues. CDR1 is MRHNA and CDR2 is SNTAGT in the germline V gene. The V and J ends lost 5 bases and 6 bases respectively, with 23 bases between them. This CDR3 is CASSFFRVRVTCEQYV. Written as DNA, the CDR3 is TGTGCCAGCAGTTTTTTCCGGGTCAGGGTGACCTGCGAGCAGTACGTC.

V is TRBV6-1 and J is TRBJ2-3; 12 nucleotides align to TRBD1. The V and J ends lost 4 bases and 1 base, in that order; junction bases with no gene match: 6. The germline gives CDR1 MNHNS, CDR2 SASEGT. The CDR3 has 17 amino acids. This CDR3 reads CASSVRDRGHRTDTQYF. CDR3 sequence (DNA): TGTGCCAGCAGTGTTCGGGACAGGGGGCATCGCACAGATACGCAGTATTTT.

This chain connects TRBV5-1 to TRBJ2-1; TRBD2 matches 11 bases. The length of the CDR3 is 17 residues. V lost 4 bases, J lost 1 base, and 7 bases stayed unmatched. Germline CDR1 SGHRS, CDR2 YFSETQ. As DNA, the CDR3 is TGCGCCAGCAGCCCCTTGACTAGCGGGGTATCCTACAATGAGCAGTTCTTC. Amino acid sequence: CASSPLTSGVSYNEQFF.

V and J are TRBV6-2 or TRBV6-3 and TRBJ2-7; the D call may be TRBD1 or TRBD2 (5 bases each). The CDR3 covers 13 residues. Germline CDR1 reads MNHEY; CDR2 reads SVGEGT. V dropped 4 bases and J dropped 4 bases, with 11 bases sitting between them. CDR3 residues: CASSSGPTYEQYV. DNA for the CDR3: TGTGCCAGCAGTTCGGGACCCACGTACGAGCAGTACGTC.

This clone came up once. The chain employs TRBV4-2 and TRBJ1-2; TRBD1 might be the D (6 bases). This CDR3 has 16 residues. Germline V lookup: CDR1 LGHNA, CDR2 YNFKEQ. Trimming stripped 6 bases from V and 0 bases from J, with 17 bases between. CDR3: CASSDTLDSPNYGYTF. The CDR3, as DNA: TGTGCCAGCAGTGATACACTGGACAGCCCTAACTATGGCTACACCTTC.

This sequence joins TRBV11-2 and TRBJ2-1; D possibly corresponds to TRBD2 (6 bases). The V end was cut by 5 bases, the J end by 7 bases, with 12 bases between. The V gene's germline CDR1 is SGHAT and CDR2 FQNNGV. CDR3 length equals 13 residues. Here the CDR3 reads CASSIGTLNEQFF. The DNA of the CDR3 is TGTGCCAGCAGCATCGGGACTCTGAATGAGCAGTTCTTC.

The genes are TRBV6-2 or TRBV6-3 and TRBJ2-1, with 7 bases identical to TRBD2. From germline, CDR1 is MNHEY and CDR2 SVGEGT. CDR3 length: 19 amino acids. V was pared by 6 bases and J by 6 bases, with 23 bases of the junction left unmatched. The CDR3 nucleotides are TGTGCCAGCAGCCTCCATGTTAGTAGAACTAGCGATTTGGGCAATGAGCAGTTCTTC. Amino acid sequence: CASSLHVSRTSDLGNEQFF.

The chain is built from TRBV3-1 (or the pseudogene TRBV3-2) and TRBJ1-3; D gene uncertain. Germline V gene lookup returns CDR1 LGHDT and CDR2 YNNKEL (reference sequence). Between the trimmed V and J ends, which lost 4 bases and 0 bases, there was a span of 7 bases. The CDR3 contains 14 residues. The CDR3 sequence: CASSPAGSGNTIYF. CDR3 nucleotide sequence: TGTGCCAGCAGCCCGGCCGGCTCTGGAAACACCATATATTTT.

The chain has TRBV7-2 and TRBJ2-4; D call uncertain. Germline CDR1 SGHTA, CDR2 FQGNSA. With 5 bases removed from V and 1 base from J, the gap between germline ends came to 15 bases. The CDR3 totals 16 residues. DNA of the CDR3: TGTGCCAGCAGCCATCCTGCGTCGAATGCCAAAAACATTCAGTACTTC. Protein sequence: CASSHPASNAKNIQYF.

V usage is TRBV7-2 and J usage is TRBJ2-1; a possible D gene is TRBD2 (8 bases). CDR3 length equals 18 residues. CDR1 SGHTA and CDR2 FQGNSA come from the germline V gene. V was clipped by 7 bases and J by 3 bases, with 25 bases between them. The CDR3 region has the DNA TGTGCCAGCAAATCCTCTCCGGGGGGGACAGCTAACTACAATGAGCAGTTCTTC. Amino acids: CASKSSPGGTANYNEQFF. Full variable domain (outside the CDR3, taken from reference TRBV7-2 and TRBJ2-1): GAGVSQSPSNKVTEKGKDVELRCDPISGHTALYWYRQSLGQGLEFLIYFQGNSAPDKSGLPSDRFSAERTGGSVSTLTIQRTQQEDSAVYLCASKSSPGGTANYNEQFFGPGTRLTVL.

Only one count was recorded for this clone. The chain joins TRBV18 to TRBJ2-1; 9 nucleotides align to TRBD2. This CDR3 comprises 16 residues. Germline CDR1 KGHSH, CDR2 LQKENI. V was pared by 3 bases and J by 6 bases, with 9 bases of the junction left unmatched. The CDR3 bases are TGTGCCAGCTCACCGCCCGGGACTAGCAGGCTCAATGAGCAGTTCTTC. It yields the protein CASSPPGTSRLNEQFF.

The chain uses TRBV11-3 and TRBJ2-3; 10 bases are shared with TRBD1. CDR1 and CDR2 (germline): SGHNT, YENEEA. V trimming: 5 bases; J trimming: 5 bases; junction bases outside the gene matches: 7. The CDR3 extends over 15 amino acids. For the CDR3, the DNA is TGTGCCAGCAGCCCCCTGGGGACAGGGGAAGATACGCAGTATTTT. Amino acid sequence: CASSPLGTGEDTQYF. Supplemented by reference TRBV11-3 and TRBJ2-3, the full variable domain reads EAGVVQSPRYKIIEKKQPVAFWCNPISGHNTLYWYLQNLGQGPELLIRYENEEAVDDSQLPKDRFSAERLKGVDSTLKIQPAELGDSAVYLCASSPLGTGEDTQYFGPGTRLTVL.